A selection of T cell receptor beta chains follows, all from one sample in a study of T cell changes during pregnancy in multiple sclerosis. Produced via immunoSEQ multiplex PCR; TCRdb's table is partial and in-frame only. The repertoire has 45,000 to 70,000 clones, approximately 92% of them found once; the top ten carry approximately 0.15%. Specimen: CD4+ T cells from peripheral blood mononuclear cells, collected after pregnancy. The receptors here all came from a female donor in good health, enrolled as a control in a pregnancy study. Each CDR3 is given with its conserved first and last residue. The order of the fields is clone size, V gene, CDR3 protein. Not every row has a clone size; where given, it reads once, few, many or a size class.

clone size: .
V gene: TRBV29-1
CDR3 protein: CSVEAIYLRHGYTF

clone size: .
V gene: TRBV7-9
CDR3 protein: CASSSWDSGAKNIQYF

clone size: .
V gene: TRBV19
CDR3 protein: CASSIIEALGESGNTIYF

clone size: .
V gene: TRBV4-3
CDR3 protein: CASSQDFSGTGLIPLHF

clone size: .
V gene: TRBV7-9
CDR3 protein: CASSLQGINSYGYTF

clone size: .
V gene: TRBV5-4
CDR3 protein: CASSLAVGQLETQYF

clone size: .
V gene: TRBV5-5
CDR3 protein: CASSARGPPSPLHF

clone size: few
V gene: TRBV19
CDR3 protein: CASSLQLAPSTDTQYF

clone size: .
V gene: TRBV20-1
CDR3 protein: CSATDQETQYF

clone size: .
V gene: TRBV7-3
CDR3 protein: CASSLTILRNTGELFF

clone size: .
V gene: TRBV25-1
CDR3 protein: CASSEYKGAEAFF

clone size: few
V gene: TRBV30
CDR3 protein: CAWGKPGAEAFF

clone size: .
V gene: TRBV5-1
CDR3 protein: CASSSRDRSPPQETQYF

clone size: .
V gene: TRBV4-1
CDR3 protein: CASSQGAAGSETQYF

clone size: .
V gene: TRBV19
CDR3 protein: CASSIGQLKTEAFF

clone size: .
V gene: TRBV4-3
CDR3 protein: CASSQGVAGDTGELFF

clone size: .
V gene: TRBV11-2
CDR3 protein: CASSFSQGLYEQYF

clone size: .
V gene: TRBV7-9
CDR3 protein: CASSLVGGEGGYTF

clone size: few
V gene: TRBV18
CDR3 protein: CASSPKTGGENSPLHF

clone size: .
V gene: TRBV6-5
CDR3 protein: CASSVSHGEETQYF

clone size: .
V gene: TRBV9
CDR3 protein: CASSVALGSSPLHF

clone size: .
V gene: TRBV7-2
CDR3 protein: CASSPDRGLFYEQYF

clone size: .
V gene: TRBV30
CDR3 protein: CAWSLNSPLHF

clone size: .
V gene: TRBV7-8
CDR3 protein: CASSPQGTSGGSWEQFF

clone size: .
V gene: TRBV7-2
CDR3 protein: CASSSRGGGLLPGLGEQYF

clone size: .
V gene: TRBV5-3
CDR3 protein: CARSFTTKNSGANVLTF

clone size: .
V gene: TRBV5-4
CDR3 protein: CASSLRPSRADTQYF

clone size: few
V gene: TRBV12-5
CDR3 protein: CASGLWLFF

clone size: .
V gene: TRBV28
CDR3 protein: CASSLRDRGWVGYTF